The table lists the clone carrying this TCR beta chain with a few counts. The CDR3 has 15 amino acids. The germline V and J ends were trimmed by 1 base and 0 bases, with 10 bases remaining between them. Germline V CDR1 and CDR2: SGHTA, FQGNSA. Each CDR3 protein is one row after TCRdb ran MiXCR on the RT-PCR reads. This table holds 600,000 to 700,000 distinct CDR3 sequences, about 14% found once. This sample is drawn from a study of response to subunit inactivated influenza vaccine. The clonotype comes from a man aged 45-60 years who received an inactivated influenza vaccine. The chain combines TRBV7-2 with TRBJ2-7; TRBD2 might be the D (5 bases). Specimen: PBMCs from blood, collected roughly 2 weeks before vaccination. CDR3 protein: CASSLVQRPSYEQYF. CDR3 DNA sequence: TGTGCCAGCAGCTTAGTCCAGCGGCCCTCCTACGAGCAGTACTTC.